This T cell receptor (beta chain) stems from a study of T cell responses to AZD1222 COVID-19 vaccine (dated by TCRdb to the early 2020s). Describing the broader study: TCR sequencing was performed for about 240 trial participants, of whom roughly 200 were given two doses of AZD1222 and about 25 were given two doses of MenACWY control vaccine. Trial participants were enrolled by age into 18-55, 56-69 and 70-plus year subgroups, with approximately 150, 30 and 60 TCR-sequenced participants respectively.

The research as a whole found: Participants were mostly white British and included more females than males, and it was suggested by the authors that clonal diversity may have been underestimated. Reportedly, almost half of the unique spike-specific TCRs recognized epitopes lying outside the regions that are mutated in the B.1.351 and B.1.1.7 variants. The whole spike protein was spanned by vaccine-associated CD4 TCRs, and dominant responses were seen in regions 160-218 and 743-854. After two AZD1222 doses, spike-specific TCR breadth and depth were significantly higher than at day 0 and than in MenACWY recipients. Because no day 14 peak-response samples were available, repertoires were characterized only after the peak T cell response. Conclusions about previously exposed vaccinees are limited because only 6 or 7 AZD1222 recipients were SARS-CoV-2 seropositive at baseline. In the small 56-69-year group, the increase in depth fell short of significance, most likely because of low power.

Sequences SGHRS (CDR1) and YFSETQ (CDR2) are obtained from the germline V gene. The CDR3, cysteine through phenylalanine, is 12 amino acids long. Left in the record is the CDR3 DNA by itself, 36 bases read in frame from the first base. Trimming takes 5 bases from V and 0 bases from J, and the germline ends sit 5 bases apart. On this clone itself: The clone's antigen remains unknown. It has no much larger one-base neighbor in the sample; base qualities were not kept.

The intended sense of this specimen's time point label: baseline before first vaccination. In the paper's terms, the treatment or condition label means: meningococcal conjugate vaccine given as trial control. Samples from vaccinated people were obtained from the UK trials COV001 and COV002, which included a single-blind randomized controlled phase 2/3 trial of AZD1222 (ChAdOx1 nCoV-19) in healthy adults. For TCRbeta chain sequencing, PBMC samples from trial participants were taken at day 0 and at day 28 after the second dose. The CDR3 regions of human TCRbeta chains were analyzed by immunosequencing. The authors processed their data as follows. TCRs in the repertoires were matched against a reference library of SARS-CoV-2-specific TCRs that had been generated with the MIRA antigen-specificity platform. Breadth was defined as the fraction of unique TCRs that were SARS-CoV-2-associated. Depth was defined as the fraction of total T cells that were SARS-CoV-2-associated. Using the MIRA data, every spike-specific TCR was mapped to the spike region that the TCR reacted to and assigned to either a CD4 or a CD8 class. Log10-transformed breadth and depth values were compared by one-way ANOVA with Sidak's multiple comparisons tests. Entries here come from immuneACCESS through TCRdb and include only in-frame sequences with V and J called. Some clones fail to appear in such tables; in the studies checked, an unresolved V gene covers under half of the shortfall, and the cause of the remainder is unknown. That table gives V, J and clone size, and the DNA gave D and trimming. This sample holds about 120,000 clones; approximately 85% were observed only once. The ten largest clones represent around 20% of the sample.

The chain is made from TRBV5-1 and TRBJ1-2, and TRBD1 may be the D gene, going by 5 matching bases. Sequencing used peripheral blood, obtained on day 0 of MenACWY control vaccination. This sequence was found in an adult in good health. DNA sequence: TGCGCCAGCAGGACAGCTAACTATGGCTACACCTTC. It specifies CASRTANYGYTF. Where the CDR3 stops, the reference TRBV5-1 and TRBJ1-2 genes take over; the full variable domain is KAGVTQTPRYLIKTRGQQVTLSCSPISGHRSVSWYQQTPGQGLQFLFEYFSETQRNKGNFPGRFSGRQFSNSRSEMNVSTLELGDSALYLCASRTANYGYTFGSGTRLTVV.